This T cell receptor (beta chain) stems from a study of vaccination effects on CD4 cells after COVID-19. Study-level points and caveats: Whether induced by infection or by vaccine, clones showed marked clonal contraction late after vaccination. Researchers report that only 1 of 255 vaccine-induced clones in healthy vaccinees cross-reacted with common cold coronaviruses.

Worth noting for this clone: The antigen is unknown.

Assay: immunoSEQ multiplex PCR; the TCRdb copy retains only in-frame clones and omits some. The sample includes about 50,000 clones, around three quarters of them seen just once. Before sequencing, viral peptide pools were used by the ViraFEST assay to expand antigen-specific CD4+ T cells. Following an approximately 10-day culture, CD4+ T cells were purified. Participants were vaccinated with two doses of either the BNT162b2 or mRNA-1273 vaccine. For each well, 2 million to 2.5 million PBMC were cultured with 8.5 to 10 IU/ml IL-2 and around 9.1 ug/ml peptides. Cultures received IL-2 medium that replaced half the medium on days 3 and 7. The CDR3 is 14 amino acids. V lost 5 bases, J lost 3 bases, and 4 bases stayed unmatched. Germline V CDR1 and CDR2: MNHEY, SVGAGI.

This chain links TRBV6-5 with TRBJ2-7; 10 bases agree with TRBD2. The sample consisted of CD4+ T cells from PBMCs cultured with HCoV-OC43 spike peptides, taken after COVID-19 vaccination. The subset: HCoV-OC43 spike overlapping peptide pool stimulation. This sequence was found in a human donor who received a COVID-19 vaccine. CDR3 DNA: TGTGCCAGCAGTAAACTAGCGGGACTCTACGAGCAGTACTTC. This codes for CASSKLAGLYEQYF.